Included here is one T cell receptor beta chain sequence, with context. This record comes from a study of CD8 T cells in Susac syndrome. With random hexamers, roughly 0.45 to 1 ug RNA was reverse transcribed. One entry per CDR3 protein results from TCRdb running MiXCR on the immunoSEQ multiplex PCR reads. This table has 250,000 to 350,000 distinct CDR3 sequences, 92% appearing once. The receptor comes from a human donor with multiple sclerosis. The specimen sequenced was CD4+ T cells from PBMCs.

CDR3 amino acids: CASSPDGTGGNYGYTF. The CDR3 nucleotides are TGTGCCAGCAGCCCCGACGGGACAGGCGGTAACTATGGCTACACCTTC. The chain has TRBV7-8 and TRBJ1-2; 8 bases fit TRBD1. This CDR3 comprises 16 residues. Germline loops: CDR1 SGHVS, CDR2 FQNEAQ. J gave up 1 base and V 5 bases, and 9 bases lay outside the gene matches.